This T cell receptor (beta chain) was sequenced during a study of PD-L1 blockade in urothelial cancer. Across the study: Blood gave a median approximately 150,000 T cells.

The protocol was immunoSEQ multiplex PCR, while the TCRdb copy is restricted to in-frame clones and leaves out a portion. The table shows some 45,000 clones, with around 81% occurring only once. The time point here: pretreatment peripheral blood. The CDR3 runs to 15 residues. Germline V lookup: CDR1 MNHEY, CDR2 SVGAGI. Germline trimming cut 0 bases from V and 9 bases from J; bases unmatched to any gene: 10. The chain carries TRBV6-5 and TRBJ2-5, with 7 positions matching TRBD1. The receptor was derived from a man in his 60s with urothelial cancer. This specimen consisted of PBMCs, obtained around atezolizumab (anti-PD-L1) treatment. CDR3 DNA: TGTGCCAGCAGTTACTCACCGGGACAGCCGCAGGCCCAGTACTTC. This sequence encodes CASSYSPGQPQAQYF.